This section outlines one T cell receptor beta chain sequence together with its context. Its target antigen remains unknown. One base away there is no much larger clone; base qualities are not given. Reading the germline V gene (reference sequence) gives CDR1 SEHNR and CDR2 FQNEAQ. From the cysteine through the phenylalanine, the CDR3 covers 15 amino acids. The sequence is cut down to CDR3 DNA, 45 bases in frame from base 1. Trimming removed 5 bases from V and 2 bases from J, leaving 12 bases between the germline ends. The immunoSEQ Assay was the method used to sequence TCRbeta CDR3 regions. After extraction, genomic DNA underwent amplification by bias-controlled multiplex PCR, followed by high-throughput sequencing. In the paper's pipeline: To quantify the absolute abundance of every unique TCRbeta CDR3 region, sequences were collapsed and filtered. T cell fraction was estimated by normalization of TCRbeta template counts to usable DNA, with usable DNA being measured through amplification of reference genes present in all nucleated cells. Repertoire TCRs were annotated as SARS-CoV-2-specific when V gene, CDR3 amino acid sequence and J gene were exactly matched to a known reactive TCR set. The reference SARS-CoV-2 TCR set was derived from MIRA and filtered for enrichment in COVID-19-positive ImmuneCODE repertoires, a step that removed public or cross-reactive TCRs. Using the MIRA antigens, annotated TCRs were further analysed by specific ORF or by position within an ORF. Breadth was defined as the number of annotated unique rearrangements divided by the total number of unique productive rearrangements, and depth was defined as the summed frequency of the annotated unique rearrangements. Group comparisons of TCR breadth used two-sided Wilcoxon rank-sum tests. TCRdb carries this immuneACCESS record with in-frame sequences only. Its versions omit some clonotypes, under half of them owing to an unresolved V gene in the studies checked, with the rest unexplained. The V and J calls and clone size come from that table; D and trimming were worked out from the DNA. In all, the sample holds roughly 420,000 clones, and 75% to 90% of those were seen once. Of the sample, approximately 2.5% is held by the ten largest clones.

Explained via the paper, the treatment or condition label denotes: roughly 20 received Ad26.COV2.S at low or high dose, single or two shots; five or six received placebo; per-sample allocation not given. Repertoires of vaccine and placebo recipients were sequenced from samples collected on day 63 after the first injection. Cohort 1b enrolled about two dozen adults aged 18-55 years at a single site in Boston, USA, between 29 July and 7 August 2020. Ad26.COV2.S consisted of a replication-incompetent adenovirus type 26 vector by which a prefusion-stabilized SARS-CoV-2 spike protein from the original Wuhan strain was expressed. These data come from a study of Ad26.COV2.S vaccination and SARS-CoV-2 variants listed by TCRdb under 2021. About the study as a whole: Donors in the vaccine arm were drawn from COV1001, a phase I-IIa trial of Ad26.COV2.S in healthy adults that was multicentre, randomized, double-blind and placebo-controlled. A total of about 30 samples were included in the TCR-sequenced set, comprising around 19 Ad26.COV2.S vaccine recipients, 5 placebo recipients and 8 SARS-CoV-2 convalescent individuals. Dosing of Ad26.COV2.S was intramuscular, at either 5x10^10 or 1x10^11 viral particles, delivered as one shot or as two shots spaced 56 days apart. TCRbeta repertoire sequencing was used to assess the specificity and breadth of SARS-CoV-2-reactive T cell receptors after Ad26.COV2.S vaccination. Trial participants were randomized into five groups of five, in which low-dose or high-dose Ad26.COV2.S was given once or twice, or placebo was given on both occasions. Investigators did not know the trial group allocation while performing experiments and assessing outcomes. Broad study findings and their caveats: The authors noted that total T cell responses may have been underestimated by the TCR breadth and depth analyses. Vaccine and placebo recipients had comparable non-spike TCR breadth, which fits with the vaccine containing only spike. Ad26.COV2.S recipients had higher spike-specific TCR breadth than placebo recipients (P = 0.0014). The study was not powered to compare responses between vaccine doses or regimens. Substantial breadth of spike-specific CD8+ and CD4+ T cell responses was reported after vaccination.

This chain joins TRBV7-9 to TRBJ1-4; the D gene cannot be named for sure. Sequences were derived from peripheral blood, sampled in a trial of Ad26.COV2.S vaccine versus placebo. The TCR comes from a person aged 18-65 years who received the Ad26.COV2.S COVID-19 vaccine or a placebo. The CDR3 in this case is CASSPYLGTNEKLFF. The bases read TGTGCCAGCAGCCCTTATTTGGGGACTAATGAAAAACTGTTTTTT.